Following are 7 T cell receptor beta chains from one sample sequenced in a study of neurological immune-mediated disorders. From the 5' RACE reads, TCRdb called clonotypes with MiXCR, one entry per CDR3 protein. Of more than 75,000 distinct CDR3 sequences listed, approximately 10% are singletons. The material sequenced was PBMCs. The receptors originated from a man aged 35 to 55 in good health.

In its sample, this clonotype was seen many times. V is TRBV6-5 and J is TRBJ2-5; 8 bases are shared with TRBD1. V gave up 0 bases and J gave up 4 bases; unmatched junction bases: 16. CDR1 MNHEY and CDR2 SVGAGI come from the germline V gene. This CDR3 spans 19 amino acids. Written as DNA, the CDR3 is TGTGCCAGCAGTTACTCGAGCCCCGGACAGGGATGGGATCGAGAGACCCAGTACTTC. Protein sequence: CASSYSSPGQGWDRETQYF.

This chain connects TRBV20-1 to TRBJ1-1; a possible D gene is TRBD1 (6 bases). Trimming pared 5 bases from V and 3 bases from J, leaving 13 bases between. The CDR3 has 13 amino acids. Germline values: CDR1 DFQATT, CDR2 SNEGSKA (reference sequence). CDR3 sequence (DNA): TGCAGTGCTCCAACCAGGGGAGACACTGAAGCTTTCTTT. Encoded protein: CSAPTRGDTEAFF.

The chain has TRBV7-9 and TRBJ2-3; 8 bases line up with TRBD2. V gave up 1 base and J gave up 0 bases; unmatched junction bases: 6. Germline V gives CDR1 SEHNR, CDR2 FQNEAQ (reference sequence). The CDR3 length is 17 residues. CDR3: CASSLGGGGTSTDTQYF. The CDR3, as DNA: TGTGCCAGCAGCTTAGGTGGCGGGGGGACTAGCACAGATACGCAGTATTTT. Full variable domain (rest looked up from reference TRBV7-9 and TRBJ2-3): DTGVSQNPRHKITKRGQNVTFRCDPISEHNRLYWYRQTLGQGPEFLTYFQNEAQLEKSRLLSDRFSAERPKGSFSTLEIQRTEQGDSAMYLCASSLGGGGTSTDTQYFGPGTRLTVL.

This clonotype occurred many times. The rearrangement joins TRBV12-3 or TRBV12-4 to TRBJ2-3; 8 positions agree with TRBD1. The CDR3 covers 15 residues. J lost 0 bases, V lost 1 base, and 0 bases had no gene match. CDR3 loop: CASSLGQGSTDTQYF. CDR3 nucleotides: TGTGCCAGCAGTTTAGGACAGGGGAGCACAGATACGCAGTATTTT.

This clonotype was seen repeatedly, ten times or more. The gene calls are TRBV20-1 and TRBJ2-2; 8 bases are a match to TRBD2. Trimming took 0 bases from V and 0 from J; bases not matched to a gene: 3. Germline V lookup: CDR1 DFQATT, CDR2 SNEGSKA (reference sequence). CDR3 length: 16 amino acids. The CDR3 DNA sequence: TGCAGTGCTAGAGATTTGGGACTAGCGAACACCGGGGAGCTGTTTTTT. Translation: CSARDLGLANTGELFF.

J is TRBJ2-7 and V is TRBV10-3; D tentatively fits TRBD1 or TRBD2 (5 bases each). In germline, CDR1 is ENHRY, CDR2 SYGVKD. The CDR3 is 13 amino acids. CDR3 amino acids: CAYLDGASYEQYF. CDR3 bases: TGTGCTTACCTTGACGGGGCCTCCTACGAGCAGTACTTC.

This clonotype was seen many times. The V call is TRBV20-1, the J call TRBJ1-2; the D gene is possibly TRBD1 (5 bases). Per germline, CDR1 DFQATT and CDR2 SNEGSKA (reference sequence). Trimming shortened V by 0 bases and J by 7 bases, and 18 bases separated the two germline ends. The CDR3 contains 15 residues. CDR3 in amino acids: CSARDPTGGDIGYTF. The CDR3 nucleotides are TGCAGTGCTAGAGATCCTACCGGGGGGGATATTGGCTACACCTTC.